This TCR beta chain originates from a study of OX40 agonist ivuxolimab in advanced cancers. Here immunoSEQ multiplex PCR was the method, and the copy in TCRdb shows in-frame clones only, minus some. The table records some 41,000 clones, under 95% of them present only once. The germline gives CDR1 DFQATT, CDR2 SNEGSKA (reference sequence). With 5 bases removed from V and 2 bases from J, the gap between germline ends came to 5 bases. CDR3 length: 11 amino acids. The receptor was isolated from an adult with an advanced solid tumor such as melanoma, head and neck, liver or kidney cancer. The input for sequencing was CD4+ or CD8+ T cells sorted from blood, taken in a trial of the OX40 agonist ivuxolimab. The rearrangement uses TRBV20-1 and TRBJ2-3; D ambiguous. This chain's CDR3 is CSASSTDTQYF. In nucleotides, the CDR3 is TGCAGTGCTTCTTCCACAGATACGCAGTATTTT.